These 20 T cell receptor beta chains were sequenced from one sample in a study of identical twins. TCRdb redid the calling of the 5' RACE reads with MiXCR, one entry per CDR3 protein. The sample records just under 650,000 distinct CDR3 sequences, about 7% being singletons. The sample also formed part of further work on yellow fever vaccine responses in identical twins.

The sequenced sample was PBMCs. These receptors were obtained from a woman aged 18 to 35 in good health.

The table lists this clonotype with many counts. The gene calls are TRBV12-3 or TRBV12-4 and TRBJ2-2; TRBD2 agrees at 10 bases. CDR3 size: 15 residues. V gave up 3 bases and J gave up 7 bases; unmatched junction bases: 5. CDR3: CASSLGTSDGGELFF. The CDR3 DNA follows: TGTGCCAGCAGTTTGGGGACTAGCGACGGCGGGGAGCTGTTTTTT.

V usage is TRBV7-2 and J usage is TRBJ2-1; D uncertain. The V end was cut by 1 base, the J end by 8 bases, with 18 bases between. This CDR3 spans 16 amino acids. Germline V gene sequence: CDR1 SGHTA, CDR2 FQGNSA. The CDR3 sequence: CASSLGLGPGMDEQFF. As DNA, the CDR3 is TGTGCCAGCAGCTTAGGCTTGGGCCCTGGGATGGATGAGCAGTTCTTC.

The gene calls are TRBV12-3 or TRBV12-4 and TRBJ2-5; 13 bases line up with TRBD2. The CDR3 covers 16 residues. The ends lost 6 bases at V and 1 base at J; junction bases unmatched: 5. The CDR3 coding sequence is TGTGCCAGCAGCCCAGGACTAGCGGGGGTCCAAGAGACCCAGTACTTC. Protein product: CASSPGLAGVQETQYF.

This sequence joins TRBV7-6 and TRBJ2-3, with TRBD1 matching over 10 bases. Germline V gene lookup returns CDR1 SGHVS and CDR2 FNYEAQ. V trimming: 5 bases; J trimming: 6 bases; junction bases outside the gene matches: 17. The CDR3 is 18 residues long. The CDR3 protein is CASSPPGGDRGRRDTQYF. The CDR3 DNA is TGTGCCAGCAGCCCGCCGGGAGGGGACAGGGGCCGCCGGGATACGCAGTATTTT. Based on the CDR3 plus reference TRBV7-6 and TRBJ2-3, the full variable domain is GAGVSQSPRYKVTKRGQDVALRCDPISGHVSLYWYRQALGQGPEFLTYFNYEAQQDKSGLPNDRFSAERPEGSISTLTIQRTEQRDSAMYRCASSPPGGDRGRRDTQYFGPGTRLTVL.

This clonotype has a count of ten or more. CDR3 amino acids: CASSILGSKETQYF. The CDR3 DNA reads as TGTGCCAGTTCGATACTGGGCTCGAAAGAGACCCAGTACTTC. The rearrangement uses TRBV5-6 and TRBJ2-5; D is unclear. With 8 bases removed from V and 3 bases from J, the gap between germline ends came to 17 bases. Germline lookup yields CDR1 SGHDT and CDR2 YYEEEE. This CDR3 is 14 amino acids long.

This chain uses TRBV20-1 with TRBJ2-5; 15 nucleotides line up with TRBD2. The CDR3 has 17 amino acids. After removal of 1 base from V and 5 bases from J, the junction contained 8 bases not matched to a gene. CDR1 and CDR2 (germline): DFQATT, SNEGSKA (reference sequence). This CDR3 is CSARGTSGRGLRETQYF. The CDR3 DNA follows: TGCAGTGCTAGAGGGACTAGCGGGAGGGGGCTTCGGGAGACCCAGTACTTC.

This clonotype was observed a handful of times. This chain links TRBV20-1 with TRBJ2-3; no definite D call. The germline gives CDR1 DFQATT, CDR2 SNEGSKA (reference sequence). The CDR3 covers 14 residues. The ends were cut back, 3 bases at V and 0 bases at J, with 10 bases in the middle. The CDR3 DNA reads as TGCAGTGCTAGCCCGTGGGCTAGCACAGATACGCAGTATTTT. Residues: CSASPWASTDTQYF.

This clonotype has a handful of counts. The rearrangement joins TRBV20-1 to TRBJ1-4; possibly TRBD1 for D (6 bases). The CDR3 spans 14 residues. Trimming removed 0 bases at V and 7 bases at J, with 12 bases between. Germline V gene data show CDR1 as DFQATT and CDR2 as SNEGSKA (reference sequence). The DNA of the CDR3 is TGCAGTGCTAGAGATCAGGGGAGGAGTGAAAAACTGTTTTTT. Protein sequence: CSARDQGRSEKLFF.

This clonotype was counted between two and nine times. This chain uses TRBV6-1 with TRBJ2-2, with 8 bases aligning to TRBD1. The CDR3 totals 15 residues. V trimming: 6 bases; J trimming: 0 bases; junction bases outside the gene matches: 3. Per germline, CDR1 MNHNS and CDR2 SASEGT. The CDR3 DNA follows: TGTGCCAGCAGGCGACAGGGGACGAACACCGGGGAGCTGTTTTTT. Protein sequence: CASRRQGTNTGELFF.

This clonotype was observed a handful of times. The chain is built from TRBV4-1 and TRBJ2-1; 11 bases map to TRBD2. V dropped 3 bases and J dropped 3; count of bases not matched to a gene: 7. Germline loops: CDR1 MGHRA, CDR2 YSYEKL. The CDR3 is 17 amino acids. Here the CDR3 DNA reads TGCGCCAGCAGCCAGGAACTAGCGGGGGCTTACTACAATGAGCAGTTCTTC. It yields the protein CASSQELAGAYYNEQFF.

The CDR3 spells CASSAGQGYYGYTF. DNA for the CDR3: TGTGCCAGCAGTGCGGGACAGGGCTACTATGGCTACACCTTC. The gene calls are TRBV6-2 or TRBV6-3 and TRBJ1-2; 9 positions match TRBD1. The CDR3 totals 14 residues. V gave up 5 bases and J gave up 3 bases; unmatched junction bases: 4. Germline lookup yields CDR1 MNHEY and CDR2 SVGEGT.

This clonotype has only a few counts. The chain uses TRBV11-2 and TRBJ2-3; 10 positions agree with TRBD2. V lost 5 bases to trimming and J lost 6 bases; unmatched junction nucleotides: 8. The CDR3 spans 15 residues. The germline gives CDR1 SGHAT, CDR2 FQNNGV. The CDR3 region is CASSTVSGGWDTQYF. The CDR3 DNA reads TGTGCCAGCAGCACCGTTAGCGGGGGGTGGGATACGCAGTATTTT.

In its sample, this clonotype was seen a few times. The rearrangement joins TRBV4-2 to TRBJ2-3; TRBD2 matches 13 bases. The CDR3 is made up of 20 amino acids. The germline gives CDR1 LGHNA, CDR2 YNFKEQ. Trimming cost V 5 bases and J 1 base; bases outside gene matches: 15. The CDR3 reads CASSAGLAGMWGGRTDTQYF. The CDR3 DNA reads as TGTGCCAGCAGCGCGGGACTAGCGGGAATGTGGGGGGGACGCACAGATACGCAGTATTTT.

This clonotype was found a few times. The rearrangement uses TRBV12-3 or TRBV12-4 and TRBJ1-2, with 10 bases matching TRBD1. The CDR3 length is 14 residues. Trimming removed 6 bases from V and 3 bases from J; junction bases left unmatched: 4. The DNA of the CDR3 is TGTGCCAGCAGACCGGGACAGGGGCACTATGGCTACACCTTC. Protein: CASRPGQGHYGYTF.

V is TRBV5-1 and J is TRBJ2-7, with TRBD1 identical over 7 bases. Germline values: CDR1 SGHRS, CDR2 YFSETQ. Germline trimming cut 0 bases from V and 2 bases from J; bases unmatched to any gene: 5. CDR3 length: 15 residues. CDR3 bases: TGCGCCAGCAGCTTGGGGGGGACAGAGACCTACGAGCAGTACTTC. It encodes CASSLGGTETYEQYF.

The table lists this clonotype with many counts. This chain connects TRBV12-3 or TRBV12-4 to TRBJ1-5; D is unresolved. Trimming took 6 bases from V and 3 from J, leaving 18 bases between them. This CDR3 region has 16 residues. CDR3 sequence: CASSHPGEGPNQPQHF. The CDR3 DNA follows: TGTGCCAGCAGCCACCCCGGAGAGGGCCCCAATCAGCCCCAGCATTTT.

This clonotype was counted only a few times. The CDR3 protein is CASSKDRGAYEQYF. CDR3 bases: TGCGCCAGCAGCAAGGACAGGGGTGCCTACGAGCAGTACTTC. This rearrangement joins TRBV5-1 to TRBJ2-7; 9 positions agree with TRBD1. Germline CDR1 SGHRS, CDR2 YFSETQ. The CDR3 contains 14 residues. V trimming: 4 bases; J trimming: 2 bases; junction bases outside the gene matches: 4. The whole variable domain, filled in from reference TRBV5-1 and TRBJ2-7, reads KAGVTQTPRYLIKTRGQQVTLSCSPISGHRSVSWYQQTPGQGLQFLFEYFSETQRNKGNFPGRFSGRQFSNSRSEMNVSTLELGDSALYLCASSKDRGAYEQYFGPGTRLTVT.

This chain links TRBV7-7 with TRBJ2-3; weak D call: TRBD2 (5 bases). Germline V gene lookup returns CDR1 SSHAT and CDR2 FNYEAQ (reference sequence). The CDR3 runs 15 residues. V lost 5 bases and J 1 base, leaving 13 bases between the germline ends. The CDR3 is CASSPSGPGTDTQYF. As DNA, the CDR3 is TGTGCCAGCAGCCCGAGCGGCCCAGGCACAGATACGCAGTATTTT.

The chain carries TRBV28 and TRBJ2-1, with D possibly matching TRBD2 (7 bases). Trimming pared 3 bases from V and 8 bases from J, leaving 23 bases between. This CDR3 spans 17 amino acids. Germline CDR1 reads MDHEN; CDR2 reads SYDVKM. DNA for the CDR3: TGTGCCAGCAGTTTTACCCTAGGGGGGGGATTCAGCCATGAGCAGTTCTTC. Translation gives CASSFTLGGGFSHEQFF. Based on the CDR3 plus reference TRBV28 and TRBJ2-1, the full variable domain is DVKVTQSSRYLVKRTGEKVFLECVQDMDHENMFWYRQDPGLGLRLIYFSYDVKMKEKGDIPEGYSVSREKKERFSLILESASTNQTSMYLCASSFTLGGGFSHEQFFGPGTRLTVL.

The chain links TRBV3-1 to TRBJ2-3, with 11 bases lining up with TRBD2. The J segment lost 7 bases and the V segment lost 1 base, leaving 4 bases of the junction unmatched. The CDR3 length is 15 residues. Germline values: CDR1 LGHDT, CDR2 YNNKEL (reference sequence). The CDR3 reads CASSQALAGGHTQYF. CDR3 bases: TGTGCCAGCAGCCAAGCCCTAGCGGGGGGTCATACGCAGTATTTT.